A single T cell receptor beta chain is shown here with its context. This sample stems from a study of blood T cell repertoires in COVID-19. Study summary: The origin of the acute and convalescent COVID-19 samples was the United States, Italy and Spain. From T cells, B-cell-depleted T cells, or PBMCs came the material, which was cDNA or gDNA.

As originally analysed: Reference gene primer amplification yielded estimated nucleated cell counts. Some clones are missing from TCRdb's copy, which holds only in-frame ones; the method was immunoSEQ multiplex PCR. The D gene and trimming were derived from the DNA, and the V and J assignments and clone size from that table. The sample shows some 150,000 clones, 76% of them seen only once. Trimming left V 4 bases short and J 1 base short, with 21 bases between. The germline gives CDR1 SGHNT, CDR2 YENEEA. The CDR3 runs 18 residues. The chain employs TRBV11-3 and TRBJ2-3; D possibly corresponds to TRBD2 (6 bases). This clonotype was obtained from an elderly woman with active or convalescent COVID-19. Sequenced input: peripheral blood. CDR3 nucleotides: TGTGCCAGCAGCTCCCGGAGGGCGGGGAGCACGGGCACAGATACGCAGTATTTT. Its translation is CASSSRRAGSTGTDTQYF.